These 30 T cell receptor beta chains were sequenced from one sample in a study of shared clonotypes between healthy human individuals. Naive CD8 populations comprised CD45RO-negative cells positively selected for CCR7, excluding terminally differentiated effector memory CD45RA+ cells. Assay used: immunoSEQ multiplex PCR; TCRdb lists only in-frame clones, some missing. The table has around 600,000 clones, roughly 96% seen once. The source material was naive CD8+ T cells sorted from blood. The receptors derive from a woman aged 25-40 years in good health.

Of note for this clone: This sample includes further DNA sequences coding for the same CDR3. V usage is TRBV4-1 and J usage is TRBJ2-1; 9 nucleotides match TRBD2. The length of the CDR3 is 17 residues. V gave up 5 bases and J gave up 5 bases; unmatched junction bases: 13. Germline V lookup: CDR1 MGHRA, CDR2 YSYEKL. The CDR3 sequence is CASSKTRGTSYDNEQFF. As DNA, the CDR3 is TGCGCCAGCAGCAAGACCCGCGGGACTAGCTACGACAATGAGCAGTTCTTC.

The chain couples TRBV27 to TRBJ2-6; 11 bases are shared with TRBD1. The ends lost 5 bases at V and 0 bases at J; junction bases unmatched: 6. The length of the CDR3 is 18 residues. In germline, CDR1 is MNHEY, CDR2 SMNVEV (reference sequence). This CDR3 reads CASSRSGTGGSGANVLTF. CDR3 nucleotides: TGTGCCAGCAGTCGTAGCGGGACAGGGGGCTCTGGGGCCAACGTCCTGACTTTC.

Of note for this clone: Given a much more abundant clone one base away, this may be a read error. Distinct nucleotide sequences in the sample also encode this CDR3. The chain couples TRBV27 to TRBJ2-7; D gene uncertain. The V end was cut by 3 bases, the J end by 2 bases, with 2 bases between. The CDR3 runs 11 residues. Germline assignment: CDR1 MNHEY and CDR2 SMNVEV (reference sequence). This CDR3 reads CASSLAYEQYF. In DNA form, the CDR3 reads TGTGCCAGCAGTTTGGCCTACGAGCAGTACTTC.

The chain's CDR3 is CASSHTGGNTGELFF. CDR3 bases: TGTGCCAGCTCACATACAGGGGGCAACACCGGGGAGCTGTTTTTT. The gene calls are TRBV18 and TRBJ2-2; 9 bases line up with TRBD1. CDR3 length: 15 residues. The V segment lost 4 bases and the J segment 2 bases; nucleotides outside the gene matches: 2. Germline V gives CDR1 KGHSH, CDR2 LQKENI. The whole variable domain, filled in from reference TRBV18 and TRBJ2-2, reads NAGVMQNPRHLVRRRGQEARLRCSPMKGHSHVYWYRQLPEEGLKFMVYLQKENIIDESGMPKERFSAEFPKEGPSILRIQQVVRGDSAAYFCASSHTGGNTGELFFGEGSRLTVL.

The chain employs TRBV7-9 and TRBJ2-5; either TRBD1 or TRBD2 may fit D (6 bases each). The DNA end is more similar to TRBJ2-7, so the J call may be wrong. Germline values: CDR1 SEHNR, CDR2 FQNEAQ (reference sequence). This CDR3 comprises 13 residues. CDR3 nucleotides: TGTGCCAGCAGCGCGGGACAAACCTACGAGCAGTACTTC. Amino acid sequence: CASSAGQTYEQYF.

The J gene is TRBJ2-7, the V gene TRBV6-4; TRBD1 matches 10 bases. The ends lost 7 bases at V and 2 bases at J; junction bases unmatched: 8. This CDR3 spans 15 amino acids. CDR1 MRHNA and CDR2 SNTAGT come from the germline V gene. The CDR3 sequence is CASISPGQGPYEQYF. For the CDR3, the DNA is TGTGCCAGCATTTCCCCGGGACAGGGGCCCTACGAGCAGTACTTC.

The chain links TRBV28 to TRBJ2-5, with 11 bases aligning to TRBD1. With the DNA end fitting TRBJ2-7 better, the J assignment may be wrong. This CDR3 contains 14 residues. CDR1 and CDR2 from the germline V gene are MDHEN and SYDVKM. The CDR3 loop reads CASSIGQGAYEQYF. The CDR3 DNA is TGTGCCAGCAGTATCGGACAGGGGGCGTACGAGCAGTACTTC.

The V and J genes are TRBV19 and TRBJ1-5, with D possibly being TRBD1 (5 bases). CDR3 length: 14 residues. In germline, CDR1 is LNHDA, CDR2 SQIVND (reference sequence). V lost 3 bases and J 6 bases, leaving 12 bases between the germline ends. This chain's CDR3 is CASSIQGDTQPQHF. CDR3 DNA sequence: TGTGCCAGTAGTATCCAAGGGGATACTCAGCCCCAGCATTTT.

Only a few counts were recorded for this clone. The chain is built from TRBV5-1 and TRBJ2-7, with TRBD2 matching over 9 bases. Germline CDR1 is SGHRS and CDR2 is YFSETQ. The length of the CDR3 is 13 residues. Trimming took 5 bases from V and 3 from J; bases not matched to a gene: 3. The DNA for the CDR3 is TGCGCCAGCAGAGAAGCGGGAGGCTACGAGCAGTACTTC. Translated: CASREAGGYEQYF.

This chain connects TRBV4-1 to TRBJ1-1; 9 positions match TRBD1. J lost 6 bases, V lost 3 bases, and 8 bases had no gene match. Germline CDR1 is MGHRA and CDR2 is YSYEKL. The CDR3 spans 15 residues. This chain's CDR3 is CASSQEGQGFSEAFF. Written as DNA, the CDR3 is TGCGCCAGCAGCCAGGAGGGACAGGGTTTCTCTGAAGCTTTCTTT.

The gene calls are TRBV6-1 and TRBJ2-7, with TRBD2 identical over 14 bases. V gave up 4 bases and J gave up 5 bases; unmatched junction bases: 7. Germline CDR1 and CDR2: MNHNS and SASEGT. The CDR3 has 16 residues. CDR3 DNA sequence: TGTGCCAGCAGTGGTGGGACTAGCGGGAGTCCCCACGAGCAGTACTTC. Translation: CASSGGTSGSPHEQYF.

The rearrangement uses TRBV16 and TRBJ1-4; D is uncertain. Trimming removed 1 base at V and 7 bases at J, with 10 bases between. CDR3 length: 14 residues. Looked up from germline, CDR1 is KGHSY and CDR2 is FQNENV. The CDR3 protein is CASSQLSLREKLFF. CDR3 in DNA: TGTGCCAGCAGCCAATTATCCTTGCGTGAAAAACTGTTTTTT.

CDR3 coding DNA: TGCGCCAGCAGCGCGGGGACGGCTAGCAATCAGCCCCAGCATTTT. Translated: CASSAGTASNQPQHF. The J gene is TRBJ1-5, the V gene TRBV5-1; tentative D call: TRBD1 (5 bases). Per the germline V gene, CDR1 is SGHRS and CDR2 is YFSETQ. Trimming pared 4 bases from V and 0 bases from J, leaving 11 bases between. This CDR3 comprises 15 residues.

The gene calls are TRBV28 and TRBJ1-1; the D is unclear. Germline values: CDR1 MDHEN, CDR2 SYDVKM. This CDR3 is built from 16 residues. V was cut by 5 bases and J by 5 bases, with 21 bases left in between. The CDR3 protein is CASSPTSGRMGTEAFF. Written as DNA, the CDR3 is TGTGCCAGCAGTCCAACCTCCGGGCGGATGGGGACTGAAGCTTTCTTT.

This chain joins TRBV13 and TRBJ2-3, with D possibly called TRBD1 or TRBD2 (6 bases each). CDR1 PRHDT and CDR2 FYEKMQ come from the germline V gene (reference sequence). Between the trimmed V and J ends, which lost 1 base and 3 bases, there was a span of 11 bases. The CDR3 is 15 residues long. The CDR3 loop is CASSLDGGTTDTQYF. CDR3 bases: TGTGCCAGCAGCTTAGACGGGGGCACGACAGATACGCAGTATTTT.

The chain employs TRBV14 and TRBJ2-7, with unresolved D. The V gene's germline CDR1 is SGHDN and CDR2 FVKESK. Trimming shortened V by 3 bases and J by 6 bases, and 12 bases separated the two germline ends. The CDR3 spans 13 residues. The CDR3 DNA sequence: TGTGCCAGCAGCCAGAGTCGTTGGCGCGAGCAGTACTTC. Amino acids: CASSQSRWREQYF.

The chain uses TRBV5-6 and TRBJ2-1; 12 bases are a match to TRBD2. Trimming removed 0 bases from V and 0 bases from J; junction bases left unmatched: 4. The CDR3 has 18 amino acids. CDR1 SGHDT and CDR2 YYEEEE come from the germline V gene. CDR3 nucleotides: TGTGCCAGCAGCTTGGAACTAGCGGGAGGTCTCTCCTACAATGAGCAGTTCTTC. Protein: CASSLELAGGLSYNEQFF. The full variable domain, rest sourced from reference TRBV5-6 and TRBJ2-1, is DAGVTQSPTHLIKTRGQQVTLRCSPKSGHDTVSWYQQALGQGPQFIFQYYEEEERQRGNFPDRFSGHQFPNYSSELNVNALLLGDSALYLCASSLELAGGLSYNEQFFGPGTRLTVL.

The rearrangement joins TRBV25-1 to TRBJ1-2, with D hard to call. V lost 3 bases to trimming and J lost 0 bases, with 8 bases between them. CDR1 and CDR2 (germline): MGHDK, SYGVNS. The CDR3 has 14 amino acids. CDR3 DNA sequence: TGTGCCAGCAGTGATTACACGTCTAACTATGGCTACACCTTC. As protein: CASSDYTSNYGYTF.

The genes are TRBV6-5 and TRBJ2-7; 7 bases align to TRBD1. CDR1 is MNHEY and CDR2 is SVGAGI in the germline V gene. With V trimmed by 6 bases and J by 4 bases, 12 bases remained unmatched. The CDR3 has 15 amino acids. This CDR3 reads CASSARQGGLYEQYF. The CDR3 DNA is TGTGCCAGCAGCGCAAGACAGGGTGGGTTATACGAGCAGTACTTC.

CDR3 sequence: CASSIDLSGEWDEQFF. The CDR3 nucleotides read TGTGCCAGTAGTATAGATCTGTCAGGGGAATGGGATGAGCAGTTCTTC. The chain recombines TRBV19 with TRBJ2-1; possibly TRBD1 for D (6 bases). The germline gives CDR1 LNHDA, CDR2 SQIVND (reference sequence). Trimming removed 0 bases from V and 8 bases from J, with 17 bases in between. The CDR3 is made up of 16 amino acids.

V gene TRBV6-1 combines with J gene TRBJ2-1; D is unclear. Germline V lookup: CDR1 MNHNS, CDR2 SASEGT. The CDR3 has 14 amino acids. The V and J ends lost 0 bases and 4 bases respectively, with 7 bases between them. Here the CDR3 reads CASSEALRYNEQFF. The CDR3 bases are TGTGCCAGCAGTGAAGCGCTTCGGTACAATGAGCAGTTCTTC.

V usage is TRBV27 and J usage is TRBJ2-3, with TRBD1 matching 9 bases. Germline CDR1 MNHEY, CDR2 SMNVEV (reference sequence). Germline trimming cut 0 bases from V and 1 base from J; bases unmatched to any gene: 2. The CDR3 runs to 16 residues. The CDR3, as DNA: TGTGCCAGCAGTTTATCGGGACAGGGCGGCACAGATACGCAGTATTTT. This sequence encodes CASSLSGQGGTDTQYF.

The rearrangement uses TRBV27 and TRBJ1-1, with 9 bases fitting TRBD1. With 6 bases clipped from V and 6 bases from J, the junction kept 8 bases outside the gene matches. The CDR3 sequence is 14 residues long. Per germline, CDR1 MNHEY and CDR2 SMNVEV (reference sequence). DNA of the CDR3: TGTGCCAGCAGCTCCGGACAGGGGTTTTCTGAAGCTTTCTTT. It specifies CASSSGQGFSEAFF.

The chain is built from TRBV27 and TRBJ2-6, with unresolved D. CDR3 length equals 14 residues. V lost 7 bases and J lost 2, with 9 bases in between. CDR1 and CDR2 from the germline V gene are MNHEY and SMNVEV (reference sequence). The CDR3: CASNQAPGANVLTF. The CDR3 region has the DNA TGTGCCAGCAACCAGGCCCCTGGGGCCAACGTCCTGACTTTC.

The rearrangement links TRBV18 to TRBJ2-7; TRBD1 aligns across 8 bases. CDR3 size: 15 residues. V lost 0 bases and J lost 4; bases outside the gene matches: 5. Germline V gene data show CDR1 as KGHSH and CDR2 as LQKENI. DNA of the CDR3: TGTGCCAGCTCACCACCGAACAGGGGGATTTACGAGCAGTACTTC. The encoded protein is CASSPPNRGIYEQYF.

The J gene is TRBJ1-2, the V gene TRBV28; D remains ambiguous. Trimming took off 3 bases at V and 5 bases at J, with 13 bases between the two ends. CDR1 is MDHEN, CDR2 SYDVKM, per germline. The CDR3 length is 14 residues. CDR3 DNA: TGTGCCAGCAGTTTCACGGGAGGGAGGTATGGCTACACCTTC. Translating gives CASSFTGGRYGYTF.

Concerning this clone itself: The same CDR3 also results from other DNA sequences found in this sample. This chain uses TRBV5-1 with TRBJ2-7; D gene ambiguous. The CDR3 contains 14 residues. V shed 2 bases and J shed 0 bases, with 9 bases lying between them. CDR1 is SGHRS, CDR2 YFSETQ, per germline. The CDR3 DNA is TGCGCCAGCAGCTTTTCCGGAAGCTCCTACGAGCAGTACTTC. This translates into CASSFSGSSYEQYF.

This chain links TRBV30 with TRBJ1-4; 9 bases map to TRBD1. The CDR3 is made up of 19 amino acids. V lost 1 base and J lost 5; bases outside the gene matches: 17. Germline CDR1 GTSNPN, CDR2 SVGIG (reference sequence). The CDR3 sequence is CAWSAYLILDRGLNEKLFF. The CDR3 DNA reads as TGTGCCTGGAGTGCCTATCTTATCTTAGACAGGGGGTTAAATGAAAAACTGTTTTTT.

V gene TRBV2 combines with J gene TRBJ1-2; a possible D gene is TRBD1 (5 bases). V lost 6 bases, J lost 5 bases, and 19 bases lay in between. Germline loops: CDR1 SNHLY, CDR2 FYNNEI. The CDR3 extends over 15 amino acids. The CDR3 bases are TGTGCCAGCAGCCTAACCTTGGGGCAGCTATATGGCTACACCTTC. Protein: CASSLTLGQLYGYTF.

As concerns this clone: This sample includes further DNA sequences coding for the same CDR3. This chain uses TRBV27 with TRBJ2-7; TRBD2 agrees at 9 bases. This CDR3 has 14 residues. V shed 3 bases, J shed 4 bases, and the junction held 4 bases outside the gene matches. Germline CDR1 is MNHEY and CDR2 is SMNVEV (reference sequence). CDR3 region: CASSFGTSSYEQYF. The CDR3 DNA follows: TGTGCCAGCAGTTTCGGGACTAGCAGTTACGAGCAGTACTTC.